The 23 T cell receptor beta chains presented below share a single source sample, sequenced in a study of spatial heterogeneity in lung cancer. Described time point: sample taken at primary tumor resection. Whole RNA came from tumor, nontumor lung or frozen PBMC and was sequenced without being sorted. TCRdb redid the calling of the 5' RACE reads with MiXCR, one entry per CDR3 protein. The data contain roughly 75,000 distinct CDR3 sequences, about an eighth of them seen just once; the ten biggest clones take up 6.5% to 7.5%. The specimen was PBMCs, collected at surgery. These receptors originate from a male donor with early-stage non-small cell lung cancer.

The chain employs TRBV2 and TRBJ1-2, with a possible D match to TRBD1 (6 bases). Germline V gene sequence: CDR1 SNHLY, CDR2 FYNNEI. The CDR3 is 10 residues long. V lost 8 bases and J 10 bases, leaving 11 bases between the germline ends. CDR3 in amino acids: CASGGGAYTF. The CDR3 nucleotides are TGTGCCAGCGGTGGGGGCGCCTACACCTTC.

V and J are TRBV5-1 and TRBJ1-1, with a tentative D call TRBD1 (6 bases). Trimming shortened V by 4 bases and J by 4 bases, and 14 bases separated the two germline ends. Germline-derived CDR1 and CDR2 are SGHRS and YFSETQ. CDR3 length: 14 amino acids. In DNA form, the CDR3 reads TGCGCCAGCAGCCAACAGGGAAGTTCCACTGAAGCTTTCTTT. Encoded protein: CASSQQGSSTEAFF. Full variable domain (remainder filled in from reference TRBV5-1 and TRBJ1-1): KAGVTQTPRYLIKTRGQQVTLSCSPISGHRSVSWYQQTPGQGLQFLFEYFSETQRNKGNFPGRFSGRQFSNSRSEMNVSTLELGDSALYLCASSQQGSSTEAFFGQGTRLTVV.

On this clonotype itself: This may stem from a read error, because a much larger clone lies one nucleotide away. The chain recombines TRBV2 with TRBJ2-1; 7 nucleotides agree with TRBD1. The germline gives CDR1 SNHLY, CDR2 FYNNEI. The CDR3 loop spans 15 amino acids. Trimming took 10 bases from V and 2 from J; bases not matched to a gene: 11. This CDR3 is CANNLDGQAYNEQFF. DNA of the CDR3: TGTGCCAACAACTTGGATGGACAGGCCTACAATGAGCAGTTCTTC.

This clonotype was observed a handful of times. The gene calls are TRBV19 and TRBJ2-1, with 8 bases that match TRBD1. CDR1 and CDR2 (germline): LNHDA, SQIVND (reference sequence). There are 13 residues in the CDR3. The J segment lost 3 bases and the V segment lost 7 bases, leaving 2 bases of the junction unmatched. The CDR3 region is CASKGQGYNEQFF. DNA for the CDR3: TGTGCCAGTAAAGGACAGGGCTACAATGAGCAGTTCTTC. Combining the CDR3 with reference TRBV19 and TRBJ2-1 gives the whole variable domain DGGITQSPKYLFRKEGQNVTLSCEQNLNHDAMYWYRQDPGQGLRLIYYSQIVNDFQKGDIAEGYSVSREKKESFPLTVTSAQKNPTAFYLCASKGQGYNEQFFGPGTRLTVL.

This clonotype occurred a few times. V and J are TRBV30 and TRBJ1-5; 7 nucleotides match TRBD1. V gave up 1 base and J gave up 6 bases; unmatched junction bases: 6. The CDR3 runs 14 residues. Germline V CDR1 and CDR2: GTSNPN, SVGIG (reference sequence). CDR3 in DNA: TGTGCCTGGAGTGCCGACAGGGCGCCTCAGCCCCAGCATTTT. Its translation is CAWSADRAPQPQHF.

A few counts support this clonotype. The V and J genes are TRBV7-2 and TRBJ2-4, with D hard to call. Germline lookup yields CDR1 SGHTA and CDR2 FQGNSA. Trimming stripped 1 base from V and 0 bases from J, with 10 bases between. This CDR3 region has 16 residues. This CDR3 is CASSLDTRLAKNIQYF. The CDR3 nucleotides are TGTGCCAGCAGCTTAGACACTCGTCTAGCCAAAAACATTCAGTACTTC.

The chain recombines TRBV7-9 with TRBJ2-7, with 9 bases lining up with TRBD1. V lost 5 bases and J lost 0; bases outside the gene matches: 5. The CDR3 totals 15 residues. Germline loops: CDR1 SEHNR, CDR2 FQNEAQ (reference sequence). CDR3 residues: CASSVGTGPSYEQYF. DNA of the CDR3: TGTGCCAGCAGCGTCGGGACAGGGCCCTCCTACGAGCAGTACTTC.

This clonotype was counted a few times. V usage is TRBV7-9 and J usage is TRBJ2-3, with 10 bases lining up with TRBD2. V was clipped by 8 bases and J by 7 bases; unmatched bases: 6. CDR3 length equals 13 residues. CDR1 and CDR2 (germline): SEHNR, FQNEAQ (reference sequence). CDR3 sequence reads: CASGASGSYTQYF. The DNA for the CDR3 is TGTGCCAGCGGAGCTAGCGGGAGTTATACGCAGTATTTT.

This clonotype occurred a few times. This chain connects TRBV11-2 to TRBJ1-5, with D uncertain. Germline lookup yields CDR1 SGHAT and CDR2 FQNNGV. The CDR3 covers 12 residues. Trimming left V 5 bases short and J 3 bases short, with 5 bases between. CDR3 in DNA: TGTGCCAGCAGCCCACCCAATCAGCCCCAGCATTTT. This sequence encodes CASSPPNQPQHF.

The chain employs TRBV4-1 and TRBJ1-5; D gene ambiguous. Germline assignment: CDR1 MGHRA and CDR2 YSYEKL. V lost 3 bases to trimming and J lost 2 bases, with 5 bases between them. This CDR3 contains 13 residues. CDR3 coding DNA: TGCGCCAGCAGCCACGTAGGCAATCAGCCCCAGCATTTT. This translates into CASSHVGNQPQHF.

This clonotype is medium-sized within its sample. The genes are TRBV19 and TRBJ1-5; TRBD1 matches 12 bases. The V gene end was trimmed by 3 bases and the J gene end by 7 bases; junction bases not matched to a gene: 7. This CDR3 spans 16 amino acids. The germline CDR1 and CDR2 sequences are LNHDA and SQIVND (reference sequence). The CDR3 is CASSIPGQGARQPQHF. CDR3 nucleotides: TGTGCCAGTAGTATTCCGGGACAGGGGGCGAGGCAGCCCCAGCATTTT.

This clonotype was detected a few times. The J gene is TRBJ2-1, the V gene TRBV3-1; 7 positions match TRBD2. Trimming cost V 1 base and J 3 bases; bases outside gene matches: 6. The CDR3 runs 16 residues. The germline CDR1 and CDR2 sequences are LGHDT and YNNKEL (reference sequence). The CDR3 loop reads CASSQGASGVYNEQFF. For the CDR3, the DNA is TGTGCCAGCAGCCAAGGTGCTAGCGGCGTCTACAATGAGCAGTTCTTC.

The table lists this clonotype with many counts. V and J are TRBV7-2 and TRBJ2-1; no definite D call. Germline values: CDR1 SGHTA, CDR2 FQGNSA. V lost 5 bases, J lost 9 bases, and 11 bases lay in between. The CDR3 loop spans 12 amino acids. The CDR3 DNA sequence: TGTGCCAGCAGCCAGGTGGGCATTGAGCAGTTCTTC. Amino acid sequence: CASSQVGIEQFF.

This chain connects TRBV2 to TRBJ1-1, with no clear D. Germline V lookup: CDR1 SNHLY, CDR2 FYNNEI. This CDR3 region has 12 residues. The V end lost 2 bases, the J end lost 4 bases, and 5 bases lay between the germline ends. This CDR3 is CASSETSTEAFF. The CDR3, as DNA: TGTGCCAGCAGTGAAACCAGCACTGAAGCTTTCTTT.

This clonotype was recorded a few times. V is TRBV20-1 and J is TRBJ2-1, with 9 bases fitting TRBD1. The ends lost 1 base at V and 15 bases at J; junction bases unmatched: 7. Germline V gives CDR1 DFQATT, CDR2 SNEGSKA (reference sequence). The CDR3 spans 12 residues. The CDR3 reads CSARVLGTGLFF. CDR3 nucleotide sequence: TGCAGTGCTAGAGTTTTGGGGACAGGGCTGTTCTTC.

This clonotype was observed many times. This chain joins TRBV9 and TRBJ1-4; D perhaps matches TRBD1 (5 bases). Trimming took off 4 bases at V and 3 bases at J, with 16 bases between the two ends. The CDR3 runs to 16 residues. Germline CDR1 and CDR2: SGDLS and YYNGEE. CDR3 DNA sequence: TGTGCCAGCAGCCCCCGAGGTAGGGGATCTAATGAAAAACTGTTTTTT. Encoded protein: CASSPRGRGSNEKLFF. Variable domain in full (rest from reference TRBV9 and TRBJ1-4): DSGVTQTPKHLITATGQRVTLRCSPRSGDLSVYWYQQSLDQGLQFLIQYYNGEERAKGNILERFSAQQFPDLHSELNLSSLELGDSALYFCASSPRGRGSNEKLFFGSGTQLSVL.

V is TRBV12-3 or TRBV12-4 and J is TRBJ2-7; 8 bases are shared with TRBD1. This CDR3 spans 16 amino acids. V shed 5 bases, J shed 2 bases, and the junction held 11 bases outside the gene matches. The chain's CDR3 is CASSPGVQGAPYEQYF. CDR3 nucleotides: TGTGCCAGCAGTCCCGGTGTTCAGGGGGCCCCCTACGAGCAGTACTTC.

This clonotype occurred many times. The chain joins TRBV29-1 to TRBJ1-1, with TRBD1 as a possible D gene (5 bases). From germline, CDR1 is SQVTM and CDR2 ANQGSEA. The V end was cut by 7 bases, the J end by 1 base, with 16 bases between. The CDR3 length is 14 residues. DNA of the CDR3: TGCAGCGCTCCGAGGGGCCAGGGGAACACTGAAGCTTTCTTT. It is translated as CSAPRGQGNTEAFF.

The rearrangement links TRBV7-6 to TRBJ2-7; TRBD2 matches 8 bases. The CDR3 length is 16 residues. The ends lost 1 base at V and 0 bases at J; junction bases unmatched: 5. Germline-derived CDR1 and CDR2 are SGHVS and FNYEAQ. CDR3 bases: TGTGCCAGCAGCTTAGGTACTAGCGGTAGCTCCTACGAGCAGTACTTC. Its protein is CASSLGTSGSSYEQYF.

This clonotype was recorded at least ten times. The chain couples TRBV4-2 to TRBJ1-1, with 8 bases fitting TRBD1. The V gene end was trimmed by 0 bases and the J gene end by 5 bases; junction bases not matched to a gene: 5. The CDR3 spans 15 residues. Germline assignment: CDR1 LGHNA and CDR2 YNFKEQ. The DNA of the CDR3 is TGTGCCAGCAGCCAAGACGCAGGGGGCTTGACTGAAGCTTTCTTT. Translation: CASSQDAGGLTEAFF.

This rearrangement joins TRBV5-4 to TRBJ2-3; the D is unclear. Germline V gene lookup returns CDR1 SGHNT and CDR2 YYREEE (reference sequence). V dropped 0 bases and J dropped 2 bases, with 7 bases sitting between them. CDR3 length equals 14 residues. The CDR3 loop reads CASSLADNTDTQYF. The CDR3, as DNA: TGTGCCAGCAGCTTGGCGGATAACACAGATACGCAGTATTTT.

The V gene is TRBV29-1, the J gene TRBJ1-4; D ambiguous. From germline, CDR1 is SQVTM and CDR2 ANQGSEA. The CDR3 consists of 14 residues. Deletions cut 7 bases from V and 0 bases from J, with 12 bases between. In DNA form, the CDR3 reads TGCAGCGCCCTACAGATGGCAACTAATGAAAAACTGTTTTTT. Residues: CSALQMATNEKLFF.

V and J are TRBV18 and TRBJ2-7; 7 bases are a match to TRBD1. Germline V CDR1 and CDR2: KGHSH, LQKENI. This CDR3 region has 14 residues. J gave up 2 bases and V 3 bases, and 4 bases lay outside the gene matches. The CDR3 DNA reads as TGTGCCAGCTCACCTTCCGGACAGGCCTACGAGCAGTACTTC. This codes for CASSPSGQAYEQYF.